The T cell receptor (beta chain) under discussion was sequenced for a study of blood T cell repertoires in COVID-19. Study at large: Acute-phase and convalescent COVID-19 samples originated in the United States, Italy and Spain.

This CDR3 contains 17 residues. Trimming removed 8 bases from V and 6 bases from J; junction bases left unmatched: 18. Germline lookup yields CDR1 MDHEN and CDR2 SYDVKM. Clones were sequenced by immunoSEQ multiplex PCR, and TCRdb holds only the in-frame ones, with some missing. The sample holds around 250,000 clones, about 82% seen once. Participants spanned ages about 18 to 90 years and resided in 20 to 30 US areas. Assignment of participants to cohorts was predicated upon participant-reported clinical history. All recovered Cohort 3 donors got two negative PCRs, got clearance, or saw symptom resolution.

The TCR originated in a woman aged 50 to 60 who had recovered from COVID-19. Sequenced input: PBMCs or T cells enriched from blood (not recorded which). The J gene is TRBJ2-2, the V gene TRBV28, with 7 bases that match TRBD1. The CDR3 DNA sequence: TGTGCCAGCTCTCACGACAGGGCCCAACGGGGTCCCGGGGAGCTGTTTTTT. Translating gives CASSHDRAQRGPGELFF.